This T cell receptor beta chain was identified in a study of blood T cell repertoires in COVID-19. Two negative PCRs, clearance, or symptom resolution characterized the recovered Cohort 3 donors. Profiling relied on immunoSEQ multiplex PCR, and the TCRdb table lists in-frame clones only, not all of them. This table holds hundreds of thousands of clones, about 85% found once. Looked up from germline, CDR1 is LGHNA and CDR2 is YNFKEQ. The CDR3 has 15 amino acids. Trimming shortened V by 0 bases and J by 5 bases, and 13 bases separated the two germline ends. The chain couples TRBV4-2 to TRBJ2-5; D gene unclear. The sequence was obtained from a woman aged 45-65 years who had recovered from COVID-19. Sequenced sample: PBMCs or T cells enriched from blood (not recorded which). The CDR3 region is CASSQDSGRMETQYF. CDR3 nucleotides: TGTGCCAGCAGCCAAGATTCAGGCAGGATGGAGACCCAGTACTTC.